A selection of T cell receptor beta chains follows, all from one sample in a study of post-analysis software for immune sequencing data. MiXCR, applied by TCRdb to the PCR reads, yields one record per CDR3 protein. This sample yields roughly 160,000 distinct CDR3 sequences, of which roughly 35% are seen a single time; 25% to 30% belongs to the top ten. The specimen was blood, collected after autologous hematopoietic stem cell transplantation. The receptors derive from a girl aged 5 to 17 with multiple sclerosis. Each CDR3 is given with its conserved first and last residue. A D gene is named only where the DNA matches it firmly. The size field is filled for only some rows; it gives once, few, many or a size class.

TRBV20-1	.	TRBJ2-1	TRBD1	CSAPMGQGRNEQFF	TGCAGTGCTCCAATGGGACAGGGGCGTAATGAGCAGTTCTTC
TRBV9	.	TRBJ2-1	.	CASSVVSSVEQFF	TGTGCCAGCAGCGTAGTTTCCAGCGTGGAGCAGTTCTTC
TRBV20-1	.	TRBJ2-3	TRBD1	CSAETGGVTDTQYF	TGCAGTGCTGAGACAGGGGGCGTCACAGATACGCAGTATTTT
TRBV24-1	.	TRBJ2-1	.	CATSDLGGQFF	TGTGCCACCAGTGATTTGGGGGGGCAGTTCTTC
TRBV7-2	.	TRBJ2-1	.	CASSLVLGGVSSNEQFF	TGTGCCAGCAGCTTAGTTCTAGGGGGAGTGTCGTCCAATGAGCAGTTCTTC
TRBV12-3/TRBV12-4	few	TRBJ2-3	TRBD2	CASSTRGPGLAESTDTQYF	TGTGCCAGCAGTACCAGGGGGCCGGGACTAGCGGAGAGCACAGATACGCAGTATTTT
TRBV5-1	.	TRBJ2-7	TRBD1	CASTPGQGAYEQYF	TGCGCCAGCACCCCGGGACAGGGAGCCTACGAGCAGTACTTC
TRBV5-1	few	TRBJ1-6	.	CASSLAGRWNSPLHF	TGCGCCAGCAGCTTGGCGGGACGGTGGAATTCACCCCTCCACTTT
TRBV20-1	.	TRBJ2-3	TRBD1	CSAIDTGGPSTQYF	TGCAGTGCCATAGACACAGGGGGGCCGTCTACGCAGTATTTT
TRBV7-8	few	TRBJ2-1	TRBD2	CASSSPGGGEQFF	TGTGCCAGCAGCTCCCCGGGGGGAGGTGAGCAGTTCTTC
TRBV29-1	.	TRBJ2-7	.	CSVASRGRERDEQYF	TGCAGCGTCGCCTCCCGGGGCAGGGAGAGGGACGAGCAGTACTTC
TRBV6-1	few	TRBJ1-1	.	CASIRGANSRFNTEAFF	TGTGCCAGCATAAGAGGGGCAAACTCCCGTTTTAACACTGAAGCTTTCTTT
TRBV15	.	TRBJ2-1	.	CATSRGTNEQFF	TGTGCCACCAGCAGAGGCACCAATGAGCAGTTCTTC
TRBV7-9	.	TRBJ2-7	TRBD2	CASSLNSGMLREQYF	TGTGCCAGCAGCCTTAATAGCGGGATGCTAAGGGAGCAGTACTTC
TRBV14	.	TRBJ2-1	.	CASSQETLTGKGEQFF	TGTGCCAGCAGCCAAGAAACCCTGACGGGGAAGGGTGAGCAGTTCTTC
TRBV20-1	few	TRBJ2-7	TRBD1	CSARSSGGSAQYF	TGCAGTGCTAGATCCTCAGGGGGCAGCGCGCAGTACTTC
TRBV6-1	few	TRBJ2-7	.	CASSGLDGHEQYF	TGTGCCAGCAGTGGCCTGGACGGCCACGAGCAGTACTTC
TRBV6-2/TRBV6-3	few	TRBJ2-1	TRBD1	CASSKPGQAYNEQFF	TGTGCCAGCAGTAAACCGGGACAGGCCTACAATGAGCAGTTCTTC
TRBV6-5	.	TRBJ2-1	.	CASRDGSGRSYNEQFF	TGTGCCAGCAGAGACGGATCGGGGCGCTCCTACAATGAGCAGTTCTTC
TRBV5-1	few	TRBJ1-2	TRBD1	CASSFGDRGRYGYTF	TGCGCCAGCAGCTTCGGTGACAGGGGCCGCTATGGCTACACCTTC
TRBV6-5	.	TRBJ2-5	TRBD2	CASSYLAAGEGETQYF	TGTGCCAGCAGTTACTTGGCAGCGGGAGAGGGGGAGACCCAGTACTTC
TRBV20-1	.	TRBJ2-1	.	CSASPAWALNEQFF	TGCAGTGCTAGCCCCGCCTGGGCACTCAATGAGCAGTTCTTC
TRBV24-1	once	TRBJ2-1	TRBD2	CATSDPGTSGSIDEQFF	TGTGCCACCAGTGACCCAGGGACTAGCGGGAGTATCGATGAGCAGTTCTTC
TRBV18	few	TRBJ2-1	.	CASSPVQDNEQFF	TGTGCCAGCTCACCGGTCCAGGACAATGAGCAGTTCTTC
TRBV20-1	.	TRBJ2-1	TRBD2	CSASPAGGPRGEQFF	TGCAGTGCTAGTCCAGCGGGAGGGCCGAGGGGTGAGCAGTTCTTC
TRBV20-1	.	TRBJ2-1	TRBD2	CSARVSRLAGGPRWVEQVF	TGCAGTGCTAGAGTCTCCCGACTAGCGGGAGGGCCTAGGTGGGTTGAGCAGGTCTTC
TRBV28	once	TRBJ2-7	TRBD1	CASRSGQWLYEQYF	TGTGCCAGCAGGTCGGGACAGTGGCTCTACGAGCAGTACTTC
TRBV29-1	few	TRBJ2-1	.	CSVVRGSAYNEQFF	TGCAGCGTTGTTCGGGGTTCGGCCTACAATGAGCAGTTCTTC
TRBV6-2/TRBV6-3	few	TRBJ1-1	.	CASSYFPTGLNTEAFF	TGTGCCAGCAGTTACTTCCCCACAGGACTGAACACTGAAGCTTTCTTT
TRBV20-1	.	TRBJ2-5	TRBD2	CSAYGTSGTQETQYF	TGCAGTGCTTACGGGACTAGCGGGACTCAAGAGACCCAGTACTTC
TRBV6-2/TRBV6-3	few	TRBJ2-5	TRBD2	CASSYSLAGEQETQYF	TGTGCCAGCAGTTACAGCCTAGCGGGAGAACAAGAGACCCAGTACTTC
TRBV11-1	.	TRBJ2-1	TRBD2	CASSLGWREGYNEQFF	TGTGCCAGCAGCTTAGGCTGGCGGGAGGGCTACAATGAGCAGTTCTTC
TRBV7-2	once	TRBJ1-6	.	CASILVGENSPLHF	TGTGCCAGCATCCTAGTCGGGGAAAATTCACCCCTCCACTTT
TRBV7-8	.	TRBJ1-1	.	CASSLGSTNTEAFF	TGTGCCAGCAGCTTAGGCAGCACCAACACTGAAGCTTTCTTT
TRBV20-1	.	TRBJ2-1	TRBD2	CSARGLAGEGEQFF	TGCAGTGCTAGAGGACTAGCGGGAGAAGGTGAGCAGTTCTTC
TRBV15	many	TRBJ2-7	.	CATSRDLDGSSSEQYF	TGTGCCACCAGCAGAGATCTAGACGGGAGTTCGTCCGAGCAGTACTTC
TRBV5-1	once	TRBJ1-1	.	CAGSPDTLNTEAFF	TGCGCCGGCAGCCCCGACACCCTGAACACTGAAGCTTTCTTT
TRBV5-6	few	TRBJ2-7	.	CASSLVGGGLYEQYF	TGTGCCAGCAGCTTGGTTGGAGGGGGATTATACGAGCAGTACTTC
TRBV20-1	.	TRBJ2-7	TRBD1	CSARKTGVREQYF	TGCAGTGCTAGGAAGACAGGGGTGCGGGAGCAGTACTTC
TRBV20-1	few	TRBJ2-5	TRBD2	CSAVSFLAGDLAQETQYF	TGCAGTGCTGTGAGTTTCTTAGCGGGAGACCTAGCACAAGAGACCCAGTACTTC
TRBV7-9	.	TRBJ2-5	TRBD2	CASSFSEAGGNEQYF	TGTGCCAGCAGCTTTAGTGAAGCGGGAGGGAATGAGCAGTACTTC
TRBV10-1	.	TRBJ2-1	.	CASSPDYKEQFF	TGCGCCAGCAGTCCTGATTACAAAGAGCAGTTCTTC
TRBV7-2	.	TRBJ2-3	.	CASSPARGTDTQYF	TGTGCCAGCAGCCCGGCGAGGGGCACAGATACGCAGTATTTT
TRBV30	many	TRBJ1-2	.	CAWRRPSSWQGNYGYTF	TGTGCCTGGAGAAGACCTTCGTCGTGGCAGGGGAACTATGGCTACACCTTC
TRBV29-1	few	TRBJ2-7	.	CSVEDLPYRRSSYGQYF	TGCAGCGTTGAAGACCTTCCTTACAGGAGGAGCTCCTACGGGCAGTACTTC
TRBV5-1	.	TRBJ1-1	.	CASSLEGSIYTEAFF	TGCGCCAGCAGCTTGGAGGGCAGCATCTACACTGAAGCTTTCTTT
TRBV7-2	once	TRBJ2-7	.	CASSYHAPPGPYEQYF	TGTGCCAGCAGCTACCACGCCCCTCCTGGGCCCTACGAGCAGTACTTC
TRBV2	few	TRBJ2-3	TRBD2	CASSQAGYTDTQYF	TGTGCCAGCTCTCAAGCGGGGTACACAGATACGCAGTATTTT
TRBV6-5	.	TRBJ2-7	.	CASSAFGEFYEQYF	TGTGCCAGCAGTGCCTTCGGCGAGTTCTACGAGCAGTACTTC
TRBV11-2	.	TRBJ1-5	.	CASSALKGPFGGPQHF	TGTGCCAGCAGCGCGCTTAAGGGACCCTTCGGGGGGCCCCAGCATTTT
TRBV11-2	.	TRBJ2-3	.	CASSLAEMLYF	TGTGCCAGCAGCTTAGCTGAGATGCTGTATTTT
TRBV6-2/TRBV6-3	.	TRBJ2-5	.	CASSYSLHKYF	TGTGCCAGCAGTTACAGTCTCCACAAGTACTTC
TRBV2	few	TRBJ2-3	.	CASMSRDTQYF	TGTGCCAGCATGAGCCGCGATACGCAGTATTTT